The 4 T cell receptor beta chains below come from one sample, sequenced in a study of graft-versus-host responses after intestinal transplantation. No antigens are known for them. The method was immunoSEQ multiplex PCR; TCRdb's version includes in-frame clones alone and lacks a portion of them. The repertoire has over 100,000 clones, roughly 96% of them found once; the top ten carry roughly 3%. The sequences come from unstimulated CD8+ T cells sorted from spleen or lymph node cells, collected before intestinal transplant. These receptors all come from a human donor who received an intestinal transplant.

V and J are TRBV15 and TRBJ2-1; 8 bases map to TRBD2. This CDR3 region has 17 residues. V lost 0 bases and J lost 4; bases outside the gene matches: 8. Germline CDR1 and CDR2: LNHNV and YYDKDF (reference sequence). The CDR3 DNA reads TGTGCCACCAGCAGAGAAAGCGGGAGACCGAGTTACAATGAGCAGTTCTTC. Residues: CATSRESGRPSYNEQFF. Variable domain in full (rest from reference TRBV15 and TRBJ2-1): DAMVIQNPRYQVTQFGKPVTLSCSQTLNHNVMYWYQQKSSQAPKLLFHYYDKDFNNEADTPDNFQSRRPNTSFCFLDIRSPGLGDTAMYLCATSRESGRPSYNEQFFGPGTRLTVL.

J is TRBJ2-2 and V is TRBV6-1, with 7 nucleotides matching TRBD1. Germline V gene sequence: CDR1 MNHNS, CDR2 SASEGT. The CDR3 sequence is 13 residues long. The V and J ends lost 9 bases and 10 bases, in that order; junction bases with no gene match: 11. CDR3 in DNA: TGTGCCAGTCGATACAGGGGAGAAGTGGAGCTGTTTTTT. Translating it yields CASRYRGEVELFF.

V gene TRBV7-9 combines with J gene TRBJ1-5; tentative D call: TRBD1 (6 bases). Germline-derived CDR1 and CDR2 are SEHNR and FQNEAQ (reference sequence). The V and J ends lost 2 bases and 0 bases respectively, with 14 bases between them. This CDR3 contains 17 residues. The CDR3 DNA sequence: TGTGCCAGCAGCTTATCCGACGACAGGTATAGCAATCAGCCCCAGCATTTT. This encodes CASSLSDDRYSNQPQHF.

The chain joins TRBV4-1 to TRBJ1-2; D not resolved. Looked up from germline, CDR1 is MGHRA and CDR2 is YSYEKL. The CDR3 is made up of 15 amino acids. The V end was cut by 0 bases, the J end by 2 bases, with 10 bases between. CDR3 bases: TGCGCCAGCAGCCAAGATCCGCGAGGAAACTATGGCTACACCTTC. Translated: CASSQDPRGNYGYTF.